The 20 T cell receptor beta chains listed next were all sequenced from one sample in a study of shared clonotypes between healthy human individuals. The repertoire was sequenced with immunoSEQ multiplex PCR; TCRdb's copy has only in-frame clones and lacks some. The sample carries approximately 2,000,000 clones, about nine tenths recorded once. Sequencing was carried out using naive CD4+ T cells from PBMCs. Subset noted: CD45RA+ positively selected. These receptor sequences come from a man between 18 and 29 years old in good health. Some clones in this sample may be carry-over from other donors' samples.

This clone was seen just once. The chain is built from TRBV14 and TRBJ2-7, with D unresolved. V gave up 4 bases and J gave up 5 bases, with 12 bases separating them. Germline V gene lookup returns CDR1 SGHDN and CDR2 FVKESK. This CDR3 has 13 residues. DNA of the CDR3: TGTGCCAGCAGCCCTCTGAAGGTCCACGAGCAGTACTTC. As protein: CASSPLKVHEQYF.

The rearrangement links TRBV11-2 to TRBJ2-3; no firm D call. Between the trimmed V and J ends, which lost 0 bases and 0 bases, there was a span of 10 bases. Germline CDR1 is SGHAT and CDR2 is FQNNGV. There are 16 residues in the CDR3. The CDR3 DNA follows: TGTGCCAGCAGCTTAGATCTGGATATTAGCACAGATACGCAGTATTTT. It is translated as CASSLDLDISTDTQYF.

CDR3 sequence: CASSLRTGLDEQYF. The CDR3 nucleotides read TGTGCCAGCAGCTTGAGGACAGGTTTGGACGAGCAGTACTTC. V is TRBV5-4 and J is TRBJ2-7; TRBD1 aligns across 7 bases. The V segment lost 1 base and the J segment 5 bases; nucleotides outside the gene matches: 6. There are 14 residues in the CDR3. Germline CDR1 SGHNT, CDR2 YYREEE (reference sequence).

The genes are TRBV27 and TRBJ1-5; D is unclear. Germline values: CDR1 MNHEY, CDR2 SMNVEV (reference sequence). Trimming took 6 bases from V and 0 from J, leaving 3 bases between them. CDR3 size: 12 residues. CDR3 bases: TGTGCCAGCAGGTCTAGCAATCAGCCCCAGCATTTT. As protein: CASRSSNQPQHF.

V gene TRBV5-1 combines with J gene TRBJ1-2; no firm D call. The V end lost 0 bases, the J end lost 7 bases, and 10 bases lay between the germline ends. The CDR3 is 13 residues long. Per germline, CDR1 SGHRS and CDR2 YFSETQ. The CDR3 sequence: CASSLDGRVGYTF. For the CDR3, the DNA is TGCGCCAGCAGCTTGGACGGCCGGGTTGGCTACACCTTC.

This chain links TRBV5-6 with TRBJ2-4; D is perhaps TRBD1 (7 bases). The CDR3 has 16 amino acids. Germline CDR1 is SGHDT and CDR2 is YYEEEE. Trimming took 4 bases from V and 1 from J, leaving 15 bases between them. CDR3 protein: CASSPGGMRAKNIQYF. The CDR3 DNA is TGTGCCAGCAGCCCAGGGGGGATGAGGGCCAAAAACATTCAGTACTTC.

The chain uses TRBV4-1 and TRBJ1-1, with TRBD1 matching 7 bases. The CDR3 is 14 residues long. CDR1 and CDR2 from the germline V gene are MGHRA and YSYEKL. Trimming at V came to 4 bases and at J to 7 bases, leaving 9 bases not matched to a gene. CDR3 nucleotides: TGCGCCAGCAGCCGTCGACAGGGTACTTTTGAAGCTTTCTTT. Translating gives CASSRRQGTFEAFF.

This clone has more than one count but fewer than ten. The genes are TRBV2 and TRBJ1-1; D gene ambiguous. V lost 8 bases, J lost 0 bases, and 10 bases lay in between. CDR3 size: 13 residues. The germline V gene encodes CDR1 SNHLY and CDR2 FYNNEI. The CDR3 reads CASCTDMNTEAFF. CDR3 bases: TGTGCCAGCTGCACAGATATGAACACTGAAGCTTTCTTT.

The chain links TRBV27 to TRBJ2-7; 9 bases are a match to TRBD1. The CDR3 length is 16 residues. Per germline, CDR1 MNHEY and CDR2 SMNVEV (reference sequence). The J segment lost 6 bases and the V segment lost 2 bases, leaving 11 bases of the junction unmatched. The chain's CDR3 is CASSLVMGQGTSEQYF. CDR3 nucleotide sequence: TGTGCCAGCAGTTTAGTGATGGGACAGGGAACGTCCGAGCAGTACTTC.

The chain employs TRBV4-3 and TRBJ2-3, with 9 bases lining up with TRBD2. The CDR3 is 18 residues long. Germline loops: CDR1 LGHNA, CDR2 YSLEER. The J segment lost 4 bases and the V segment lost 1 base, leaving 12 bases of the junction unmatched. DNA for the CDR3: TGCGCCAGCAGCCAAGGGACTAGCGCGACCCGTGGGGCAGATACGCAGTATTTT. Translated: CASSQGTSATRGADTQYF.

The genes are TRBV5-1 and TRBJ2-2, with 8 nucleotides matching TRBD2. Germline trimming cut 3 bases from V and 6 bases from J; bases unmatched to any gene: 4. This CDR3 has 14 amino acids. Germline loops: CDR1 SGHRS, CDR2 YFSETQ. The CDR3 DNA is TGCGCCAGCAGCTCAGCGGGAGATCCCGGGGAGCTGTTTTTT. Translated, it gives CASSSAGDPGELFF.

As to this clone: Distinct nucleotide sequences in the sample also encode this CDR3. This chain joins TRBV6-1 and TRBJ1-4, with D possibly being TRBD1 (5 bases). With 1 base removed from V and 7 bases from J, the gap between germline ends came to 10 bases. This CDR3 contains 14 residues. CDR1 is MNHNS, CDR2 SASEGT, per germline. CDR3 amino acids: CASSEGGVGEKLFF. For the CDR3, the DNA is TGTGCCAGCAGTGAAGGGGGGGTAGGTGAAAAACTGTTTTTT.

The chain has TRBV30 and TRBJ1-1; no definite D call. Trimming took 3 bases from V and 5 from J, leaving 7 bases between them. The length of the CDR3 is 11 residues. Germline loops: CDR1 GTSNPN, CDR2 SVGIG (reference sequence). The CDR3 sequence is CAWSDYTEAFF. The CDR3 DNA follows: TGTGCCTGGAGCGATTATACTGAAGCTTTCTTT.

The chain joins TRBV25-1 to TRBJ2-1, with 10 nucleotides matching TRBD2. V gave up 3 bases and J gave up 8 bases; unmatched junction bases: 7. The germline V gene encodes CDR1 MGHDK and CDR2 SYGVNS. This CDR3 is 15 amino acids long. The CDR3 DNA reads as TGTGCCAGCAGTGACGCGGTAGCGGGAGGCTATGAGCAGTTCTTC. Translation gives CASSDAVAGGYEQFF.

The gene calls are TRBV7-9 and TRBJ2-5; D unresolved. Germline CDR1 reads SEHNR; CDR2 reads FQNEAQ (reference sequence). The CDR3 extends over 13 amino acids. The V and J ends lost 1 base and 5 bases respectively, with 8 bases between them. The DNA of the CDR3 is TGTGCCAGCAGCTTAGGAGAGAGGGAGACCCAGTACTTC. This codes for CASSLGERETQYF.

V and J are TRBV18 and TRBJ2-7; 11 nucleotides line up with TRBD1. CDR1 is KGHSH and CDR2 is LQKENI in the germline V gene. This CDR3 has 15 residues. V trimming: 6 bases; J trimming: 3 bases; junction bases outside the gene matches: 7. CDR3 in amino acids: CASSLRTGGYYEQYF. The CDR3 nucleotides are TGTGCCAGCTCCCTGAGGACAGGGGGCTACTACGAGCAGTACTTC.

DNA of the CDR3: TGTGCCAGCAGCTGTGACAGGCGCACCTACGAGCAGTACTTC. Amino acid sequence: CASSCDRRTYEQYF. The chain has TRBV28 and TRBJ2-7, with D perhaps TRBD1 (6 bases). The CDR3 spans 14 residues. The germline V gene encodes CDR1 MDHEN and CDR2 SYDVKM. The germline V and J ends were trimmed by 6 bases and 2 bases, with 14 bases remaining between them.

The chain joins TRBV6-5 to TRBJ2-3; D remains ambiguous. Per the germline V gene, CDR1 is MNHEY and CDR2 is SVGAGI. V was shortened by 6 bases and J by 2 bases, with 6 bases between the two germline ends. This CDR3 spans 12 amino acids. CDR3 region: CASSLNTDTQYF. The DNA of the CDR3 is TGTGCCAGCAGCCTAAACACAGATACGCAGTATTTT.

A remark on this clone: Other nucleotide sequences in the sample specify the same CDR3. The gene calls are TRBV11-3 and TRBJ2-3, with no clear D. The CDR3 length is 13 residues. Germline V gene data show CDR1 as SGHNT and CDR2 as YENEEA. The V end lost 1 base, the J end lost 4 bases, and 6 bases lay between the germline ends. CDR3 sequence reads: CASSLGSADTQYF. The CDR3 nucleotides are TGTGCCAGCAGCTTAGGCTCGGCAGATACGCAGTATTTT.

This chain connects TRBV28 to TRBJ2-5, with a tentative D call TRBD1 (6 bases). The CDR3 is made up of 13 amino acids. The V end was cut by 7 bases, the J end by 7 bases, with 16 bases between. Germline V gives CDR1 MDHEN, CDR2 SYDVKM. CDR3 in amino acids: CASKWWTASTQYF. CDR3 coding DNA: TGTGCCAGCAAGTGGTGGACAGCCTCGACCCAGTACTTC.